This entry describes one T cell receptor beta chain. Its target antigen remains unknown. Base quality data are lacking; no much larger clone is found one base away. The data originate from a study of blood T cell repertoires in COVID-19 (TCRdb year 2020). Looking at the study overall: Collaborator samples came from the United States, Italy and Spain and covered acute and convalescent phases of COVID-19. The material from the prospective study consisted of cDNA or gDNA derived from T cells, B-cell-depleted T cells, or PBMCs. The dataset comprised deeply sampled blood TCRbeta repertoires from subjects exposed to, actively infected with, or recovered from COVID-19. The repertoires were released in a freely available public database meant as a resource for research on the immune response to SARS-CoV-2. Samples came from the ongoing ImmuneRACE study (first 160 participants) plus 1,254 subjects from 6 global collaborators. Sample metadata almost always included a de-identified subject ID, COVID-19 status, age in years and sex. Where available, HLA class I and class II types were taken from metadata supplied by the sample provider and were not determined by assay-based typing.

Each collaborating institution followed its own protocols to collect whole blood in K2EDTA tubes. Collaborator samples were shipped for TCRbeta analysis as frozen whole blood, isolated PBMCs, or DNA extracted from either sample type. CDR1 and CDR2 were assigned from the germline V gene (reference sequence) as LNHDA and SQIVND. The cysteine opens and the phenylalanine closes a CDR3 of 14 amino acids. Of the read, only the CDR3 DNA is kept; its 42 bases are in frame from base 1. The junction shows trimming of 6 bases on V and 1 base on J, plus 9 bases between the germline ends. Points the paper makes about the study in general: Clinical and demographic metadata were provided uncurated, with the amount varying by source and participant.

TCRbeta CDR3 regions were amplified from genomic DNA using the immunoSEQ Assay, a bias-controlled multiplex PCR. The authors' pipeline ran thus. Nucleated cell counts per sample were estimated from amplification of reference gene primers within the assay. To quantify the absolute abundance of each unique TCRbeta CDR3 rearrangement, sequence reads were collapsed and filtered. For each sample, productive Simpson clonality was calculated as the square root of Simpson's diversity index across productive rearrangements. The table comes from immuneACCESS by way of TCRdb, which keeps in-frame sequences with V and J called. Part of the clones is missing from these tables; in studies checked, under half for an unresolved V gene and the rest for unknown reasons. That table supplies the V and J calls and clone size; D and trimming were determined from the DNA. Across this sample there are roughly 290,000 clones, with around 89% seen only once. Around 0.88% of the sample lies in the top ten.

The TCR comes from a man between 25 and 39 years old with acute or convalescent COVID-19. The sample taken for sequencing was peripheral blood. The sequence is built from TRBV19 and TRBJ2-2, with the D gene not clear enough to name. The nucleotide sequence reads TGTGCCAGTAGGAGTCAGGTGAACACCGGGGAGCTGTTTTTT. Its protein reads: CASRSQVNTGELFF.